Presented here are 27 T cell receptor beta chains from one specimen sequenced in a study of technical replicates of blood from a handful of donors. TCRdb's copy holds only in-frame clones and misses some; the assay was immunoSEQ multiplex PCR. This table has approximately 99,000 clones, about 95% appearing once. What was sequenced was T cells isolated from PBMCs. The receptor source for this set is a human donor in good health.

In this sample, this clone turned up once. V gene TRBV6-1 combines with J gene TRBJ2-3, with 12 bases that match TRBD2. The CDR3 extends over 15 amino acids. In germline, CDR1 is MNHNS, CDR2 SASEGT. V was pared by 7 bases and J by 4 bases, with 6 bases of the junction left unmatched. The CDR3 sequence is CASIVTSGSSDTQYF. CDR3 bases: TGTGCCAGCATTGTGACTAGCGGGAGTTCAGATACGCAGTATTTT.

The CDR3 spells CAISPQGPYGYTF. CDR3 in DNA: TGTGCCATCAGTCCACAGGGTCCCTATGGCTACACCTTC. The chain recombines TRBV10-3 with TRBJ1-2; D might be TRBD1 (6 bases). The germline V gene encodes CDR1 ENHRY and CDR2 SYGVKD. This CDR3 has 13 residues. V shed 5 bases and J shed 4 bases, with 11 bases lying between them.

The chain combines TRBV14 with TRBJ2-3, with D perhaps TRBD2 (5 bases). Germline V gives CDR1 SGHDN, CDR2 FVKESK. The length of the CDR3 is 15 residues. Trimming left V 5 bases short and J 0 bases short, with 12 bases between. CDR3 protein: CASSLDYPSTDTQYF. CDR3 sequence (DNA): TGTGCCAGCAGCTTAGACTACCCTAGCACAGATACGCAGTATTTT.

The V and J genes are TRBV15 and TRBJ1-2, with TRBD1 matching over 7 bases. CDR3 length equals 12 residues. V dropped 4 bases and J dropped 6; count of bases not matched to a gene: 2. The germline gives CDR1 LNHNV, CDR2 YYDKDF (reference sequence). In DNA form, the CDR3 reads TGTGCCACCAGCACGACAGGGAATGGCTACACCTTC. Translating it yields CATSTTGNGYTF.

This chain uses TRBV5-6 with TRBJ2-5; a weak D match, TRBD1 (5 bases). Germline V gene data show CDR1 as SGHDT and CDR2 as YYEEEE. V was trimmed by 3 bases and J by 2 bases, leaving 8 bases between them. This CDR3 comprises 13 residues. The CDR3 nucleotides read TGTGCCAGCAGCTCGGACATACAAGAGACCCAGTACTTC. It yields the protein CASSSDIQETQYF.

V usage is TRBV29-1 and J usage is TRBJ1-1; 8 positions match TRBD1. Unmatched junction bases numbered 6, after V lost 6 bases and J lost 3 bases. Germline CDR1 is SQVTM and CDR2 is ANQGSEA. The CDR3 is 13 residues long. CDR3 coding DNA: TGCAGCGTAGAAAGGACAGGGCACACTGAAGCTTTCTTT. Translated, it gives CSVERTGHTEAFF.

This clone was recorded only once. V usage is TRBV27 and J usage is TRBJ2-1; 7 nucleotides agree with TRBD2. V was pared by 5 bases and J by 5 bases, with 6 bases of the junction left unmatched. The CDR3 extends over 14 amino acids. The V gene's germline CDR1 is MNHEY and CDR2 SMNVEV (reference sequence). The CDR3 reads CASSPAGGNNEQFF. CDR3 DNA sequence: TGTGCCAGCAGTCCAGCCGGGGGGAACAATGAGCAGTTCTTC.

This chain connects TRBV4-1 to TRBJ1-1; D is unresolved. The length of the CDR3 is 14 residues. Germline-derived CDR1 and CDR2 are MGHRA and YSYEKL. Trimming cost V 4 bases and J 5 bases, with 14 bases left between them. The CDR3 sequence: CASSPHAPGTEAFF. In DNA form, the CDR3 reads TGCGCCAGCAGCCCGCATGCCCCGGGAACTGAAGCTTTCTTT.

The V gene is TRBV5-1, the J gene TRBJ2-1; 12 nucleotides align to TRBD2. Losses at the gene ends were 4 bases for V and 10 bases for J; bases not matched to a gene: 9. The CDR3 runs to 15 residues. CDR1 SGHRS and CDR2 YFSETQ come from the germline V gene. CDR3 nucleotide sequence: TGCGCCAGCAGCCCGTGGACTAGCGGGGAAGGGGAGCAGTTCTTC. It translates to CASSPWTSGEGEQFF.

The chain joins TRBV15 to TRBJ1-5; D is unresolved. Deletions cut 1 base from V and 6 bases from J, with 16 bases between. The CDR3 is 16 amino acids. The germline gives CDR1 LNHNV, CDR2 YYDKDF (reference sequence). DNA of the CDR3: TGTGCCACCAGCAGAGTTCGCGGTGGCGGTGGTCAGCCCCAGCATTTT. Translation gives CATSRVRGGGGQPQHF.

V and J are TRBV6-1 and TRBJ1-1, with D tentatively TRBD1 (5 bases). The length of the CDR3 is 15 residues. CDR1 and CDR2 (germline): MNHNS, SASEGT. The V and J ends lost 1 base and 4 bases respectively, with 13 bases between them. Here the CDR3 DNA reads TGTGCCAGCAGTGAAGGCAATGCGGGGACCACTGAAGCTTTCTTT. It yields the protein CASSEGNAGTTEAFF.

This sequence joins TRBV7-6 and TRBJ1-1; D possibly corresponds to TRBD1 (5 bases). The V end lost 3 bases, the J end lost 4 bases, and 15 bases lay between the germline ends. In germline, CDR1 is SGHVS, CDR2 FNYEAQ. CDR3 length: 15 amino acids. Written as DNA, the CDR3 is TGTGCCAGCAGCTTGGCCCCGGGGGTGGGCACTGAAGCTTTCTTT. Its translation is CASSLAPGVGTEAFF. Variable domain in full (rest from reference TRBV7-6 and TRBJ1-1): GAGVSQSPRYKVTKRGQDVALRCDPISGHVSLYWYRQALGQGPEFLTYFNYEAQQDKSGLPNDRFSAERPEGSISTLTIQRTEQRDSAMYRCASSLAPGVGTEAFFGQGTRLTVV.

The V call is TRBV30, the J call TRBJ2-5; D might be TRBD1 (6 bases). V lost 2 bases, J lost 5 bases, and 9 bases lay in between. The CDR3 has 12 amino acids. The germline V gene has CDR1 GTSNPN and CDR2 SVGIG (reference sequence). The CDR3 DNA reads as TGTGCCTGGAGTTTTGGACAGGAGACCCAGTACTTC. Translated, it gives CAWSFGQETQYF.

This clone occurred a few times. The rearrangement uses TRBV6-5 and TRBJ1-1; D gene unclear. V lost 7 bases and J lost 8, with 11 bases in between. Germline V gene sequence: CDR1 MNHEY, CDR2 SVGAGI. There are 11 residues in the CDR3. CDR3 in DNA: TGTGCCAGCAACTGGGGAGGGGAAGCTTTCTTT. Its protein product is CASNWGGEAFF.

CDR3 sequence (DNA): TGTGCCAGCAGCTTCCCGGGACACATGGCCCCCTCTGGAAACACCATATATTTT. Translating it yields CASSFPGHMAPSGNTIYF. This chain connects TRBV7-2 to TRBJ1-3, with TRBD1 as a possible D gene (6 bases). The germline V gene encodes CDR1 SGHTA and CDR2 FQGNSA. The CDR3 spans 18 residues. Trimming pared 3 bases from V and 0 bases from J, leaving 18 bases between.

The chain employs TRBV7-2 and TRBJ2-7; maybe TRBD1 (6 bases). V was pared by 5 bases and J by 0 bases, with 11 bases between. Per the germline V gene, CDR1 is SGHTA and CDR2 is FQGNSA. The CDR3 is made up of 14 amino acids. The CDR3 is CASSRQVGSYEQYF. CDR3 DNA sequence: TGTGCCAGCAGCCGACAGGTTGGCTCCTACGAGCAGTACTTC.

CDR3 nucleotides: TGCGCCAGCAGAAAAAATAGCGGGAGGGCCCATGAGCAGTTCTTC. Translated: CASRKNSGRAHEQFF. The rearrangement uses TRBV4-1 and TRBJ2-1; TRBD2 aligns across 11 bases. The V gene end was trimmed by 6 bases and the J gene end by 8 bases; junction bases not matched to a gene: 9. The germline gives CDR1 MGHRA, CDR2 YSYEKL. The CDR3 contains 15 residues.

The chain employs TRBV28 and TRBJ2-2; 10 bases are a match to TRBD1. Germline lookup yields CDR1 MDHEN and CDR2 SYDVKM. The CDR3 runs 19 residues. The ends lost 6 bases at V and 4 bases at J; junction bases unmatched: 17. CDR3 loop: CASRIEFVGTGAGTGELFF. For the CDR3, the DNA is TGTGCCAGCAGAATCGAGTTTGTTGGGACAGGGGCGGGCACCGGGGAGCTGTTTTTT.

The chain links TRBV10-3 to TRBJ2-3, with TRBD2 matching 7 bases. This CDR3 is built from 15 residues. J was trimmed by 0 bases and V by 3 bases; bases with no gene match: 3. CDR1 and CDR2 (germline): ENHRY, SYGVKD. CDR3 nucleotide sequence: TGTGCCATCAGTGACGTGGGGGGGAGCACAGATACGCAGTATTTT. This sequence encodes CAISDVGGSTDTQYF.

The sample holds one count of this clone. The rearrangement links TRBV2 to TRBJ2-7, with D perhaps matching TRBD1 (5 bases). V was pared by 4 bases and J by 5 bases, with 15 bases between. This CDR3 has 14 amino acids. The germline V gene encodes CDR1 SNHLY and CDR2 FYNNEI. Written as DNA, the CDR3 is TGTGCCAGCAGTGTCGGCCAGGGTTGGAACGAGCAGTACTTC. It is translated as CASSVGQGWNEQYF.

The rearrangement uses TRBV4-1 and TRBJ2-1, with 7 bases matching TRBD2. This CDR3 is built from 17 residues. Trimming at V came to 4 bases and at J to 2 bases, leaving 11 bases not matched to a gene. Germline V CDR1 and CDR2: MGHRA, YSYEKL. The DNA of the CDR3 is TGCGCCAGCAGCCCCCCGAGGCTAGCGGAGACCTACAATGAGCAGTTCTTC. Amino acid sequence: CASSPPRLAETYNEQFF.

The chain has TRBV5-5 and TRBJ2-5; 8 nucleotides agree with TRBD2. CDR1 and CDR2 (germline): SGHKS, YYEKEE (reference sequence). This CDR3 is 16 amino acids long. V was pared by 4 bases and J by 1 base, with 9 bases of the junction left unmatched. The CDR3: CASSPLLAVTQETQYF. Here the CDR3 DNA reads TGTGCCAGCAGCCCGTTACTAGCGGTAACCCAAGAGACCCAGTACTTC.

In its sample, this clone was seen once. The junction and the germline gene differ at one end; a read error may be behind it. V and J are TRBV7-7 and TRBJ2-7; 10 bases align to TRBD1. This CDR3 is 19 amino acids long. Germline V gene sequence: CDR1 SSHAT, CDR2 FNYEAQ (reference sequence). As DNA, the CDR3 is TGTGCTAGCAGCTCGTTCCGGGACAGGGGAAATCGGCTCTCCTACGAGCAGTACTTC. Its translation is CASSSFRDRGNRLSYEQYF.

CDR3 in DNA: TGTGCCAGCAGGGACAGGGGCCTAAATGAGCAGTTCTTC. It codes for CASRDRGLNEQFF. The chain has TRBV14 and TRBJ2-1; 9 positions agree with TRBD1. The junction had 4 bases not matched to a gene; V was cut back by 6 bases and J by 7 bases. There are 13 residues in the CDR3. The germline CDR1 and CDR2 sequences are SGHDN and FVKESK.

The rearrangement joins TRBV6-6 to TRBJ2-5, with TRBD2 as a possible D gene (7 bases). CDR1 is MNHNY, CDR2 SVGAGI, per germline (reference sequence). The CDR3 extends over 15 amino acids. V was pared by 2 bases and J by 5 bases, with 15 bases between. CDR3 sequence (DNA): TGTGCCAGCAGTTACGCGGGGGCGCGGAGGGAGACCCAGTACTTC. It yields the protein CASSYAGARRETQYF.

This rearrangement joins TRBV28 to TRBJ2-5; D possibly corresponds to TRBD1 (5 bases). The CDR3 has 11 residues. Looked up from germline, CDR1 is MDHEN and CDR2 is SYDVKM. Trimming left V 5 bases short and J 7 bases short, with 8 bases between. Written as DNA, the CDR3 is TGTGCCAGCAGTCCCCAGGGGACCCAGTACTTC. Its translation: CASSPQGTQYF.

The chain joins TRBV28 to TRBJ2-5; 8 nucleotides align to TRBD1. The CDR3 spans 14 residues. Germline assignment: CDR1 MDHEN and CDR2 SYDVKM. With V trimmed by 6 bases and J by 6 bases, 9 bases remained unmatched. The CDR3, as DNA: TGTGCCAGCAGAAACCCAGGGGGCGGAAAGACCCAGTACTTC. Protein: CASRNPGGGKTQYF.